The 10 T cell receptor beta chains listed next were all sequenced from one sample in a study of shared clonotypes between healthy human individuals. Cells designated naive CD8 were CD45RO-negative and were positively selected for CCR7, with terminally differentiated effector memory CD45RA+ cells excluded. Repertoires were generated with immunoSEQ multiplex PCR, while TCRdb's copy carries only in-frame clones and drops some. The data contain just over 2,000,000 clones, about 94% of them singletons. Sample: naive CD8+ T cells sorted from blood. These receptors were taken from a man aged 18 to 29 in good health.

The V call is TRBV7-9, the J call TRBJ2-7; D gene uncertain. Germline loops: CDR1 SEHNR, CDR2 FQNEAQ (reference sequence). CDR3 length: 15 residues. The germline V and J ends were trimmed by 3 bases and 0 bases, with 12 bases remaining between them. The CDR3 is CASSFPTDLSYEQYF. DNA of the CDR3: TGTGCCAGCAGCTTCCCGACGGACCTCTCCTACGAGCAGTACTTC. The full variable domain, completed using reference TRBV7-9 and TRBJ2-7, is DTGVSQNPRHKITKRGQNVTFRCDPISEHNRLYWYRQTLGQGPEFLTYFQNEAQLEKSRLLSDRFSAERPKGSFSTLEIQRTEQGDSAMYLCASSFPTDLSYEQYFGPGTRLTVT.

The chain combines TRBV2 with TRBJ2-7, with 7 positions matching TRBD2. The V gene's germline CDR1 is SNHLY and CDR2 FYNNEI. The CDR3 totals 13 residues. V dropped 4 bases and J dropped 3; count of bases not matched to a gene: 3. In DNA form, the CDR3 reads TGTGCCAGCAGTGGTAGCGGGCGCTACGAGCAGTACTTC. The encoded protein is CASSGSGRYEQYF.

The genes are TRBV5-6 and TRBJ2-7; D might be TRBD2 (6 bases). This CDR3 is built from 16 residues. Germline values: CDR1 SGHDT, CDR2 YYEEEE. Trimming removed 1 base from V and 4 bases from J, with 18 bases in between. CDR3 in amino acids: CASSLYGHSAGYEQYF. The CDR3 nucleotides read TGTGCCAGCAGCTTGTATGGTCACAGCGCGGGGTACGAGCAGTACTTC. Looking up the rest from reference TRBV5-6 and TRBJ2-7 gives the full variable domain: DAGVTQSPTHLIKTRGQQVTLRCSPKSGHDTVSWYQQALGQGPQFIFQYYEEEERQRGNFPDRFSGHQFPNYSSELNVNALLLGDSALYLCASSLYGHSAGYEQYFGPGTRLTVT.

On this clone itself: The same CDR3 can be traced to other DNA sequences in this sample. The chain links TRBV5-6 to TRBJ2-7; no clear D. V was cut by 3 bases and J by 1 base, with 5 bases left in between. Germline CDR1 SGHDT, CDR2 YYEEEE. CDR3 length: 12 amino acids. For the CDR3, the DNA is TGTGCCAGCAGCTCCGATTCCTACGAGCAGTACTTC. Translating gives CASSSDSYEQYF.

V gene TRBV6-1 combines with J gene TRBJ2-7, with 7 bases fitting TRBD1. Germline V gene sequence: CDR1 MNHNS, CDR2 SASEGT. This CDR3 contains 14 residues. V shed 3 bases and J 2 bases; nucleotides not matched to a gene: 4. CDR3 in amino acids: CASSETGLAYEQYF. CDR3 bases: TGTGCCAGCAGTGAGACAGGGTTAGCCTACGAGCAGTACTTC.

This clone was counted a single time. This sequence joins TRBV11-2 and TRBJ2-3; 12 bases line up with TRBD2. Germline loops: CDR1 SGHAT, CDR2 FQNNGV. The CDR3 covers 15 residues. The ends lost 7 bases at V and 2 bases at J; junction bases unmatched: 4. Here the CDR3 reads CASKLAGGITDTQYF. The CDR3 nucleotides read TGTGCCAGCAAGCTAGCGGGAGGGATCACAGATACGCAGTATTTT.

The sample holds one count of this clone. The chain employs TRBV7-5 and TRBJ2-7; TRBD2, the table's D call, was not compared with the DNA. TRBV7-5 is listed as a pseudogene. This CDR3 is built from 16 residues. The CDR3 is CARSLYEDARTYEQYF. In DNA form, the CDR3 reads TGTGCCAGAAGCTTATACGAGGATGCGCGTACCTACGAGCAGTACTTC.

This rearrangement joins TRBV30 to TRBJ2-5; D perhaps matches TRBD2 (6 bases). Trimming took off 2 bases at V and 3 bases at J, with 10 bases between the two ends. CDR1 GTSNPN and CDR2 SVGIG come from the germline V gene (reference sequence). The CDR3 is 13 residues long. The chain's CDR3 is CAWSLGRKETQYF. The CDR3 region has the DNA TGTGCCTGGAGTCTAGGGAGGAAAGAGACCCAGTACTTC.

The rearrangement joins TRBV28 to TRBJ1-6; a weak D match, TRBD1 (5 bases). Germline loops: CDR1 MDHEN, CDR2 SYDVKM. The CDR3 is 15 amino acids. The V end lost 7 bases, the J end lost 5 bases, and 15 bases lay between the germline ends. The CDR3 sequence is CASTTVWSNNSPLHF. The CDR3 nucleotides read TGTGCCAGCACGACAGTCTGGTCAAATAATTCACCCCTCCACTTT.

The chain couples TRBV7-2 to TRBJ2-1; D ambiguous. The V end lost 1 base, the J end lost 0 bases, and 16 bases lay between the germline ends. Germline V lookup: CDR1 SGHTA, CDR2 FQGNSA. This CDR3 is built from 18 residues. This CDR3 is CASSLVPSQISSYNEQFF. CDR3 DNA sequence: TGTGCCAGCAGCTTAGTACCGTCACAGATATCCTCCTACAATGAGCAGTTCTTC.